This TCR beta chain was captured in a study of PD-L1 blockade in urothelial cancer. Overall study: Blood analysis was done at 3 weeks (second dose) and 6 weeks after treatment began.

The CDR3 has 16 amino acids. V was pared by 3 bases and J by 1 base, with 13 bases between. The germline gives CDR1 SGHTA, CDR2 FQGNSA. Produced via immunoSEQ multiplex PCR; TCRdb's table is partial and in-frame only. The sample consists of some 20,000 clones, 80% to 90% of them appearing once. The patients had locally advanced or metastatic urothelial carcinoma. The TCR comes from a man in his fifties or sixties with urothelial cancer. Here the sequenced sample was PBMCs, taken around atezolizumab (anti-PD-L1) treatment. This chain uses TRBV7-2 with TRBJ2-4, with D possibly matching TRBD2 (6 bases). For the CDR3, the DNA is TGTGCCAGCAGCTTGCGGTCCGCGGGGGCCAAAAACATTCAGTACTTC. Translated, it gives CASSLRSAGAKNIQYF.